These 32 T cell receptor beta chains share one sample of origin, sequenced in a study of shared clonotypes between healthy human individuals. Assay: immunoSEQ multiplex PCR; the TCRdb copy retains only in-frame clones and omits some. This sample has around 480,000 clones, with roughly 85% found just once. Sequenced material: PBMCs. Receptors originate from a woman aged 40 to 49 in good health. Some clones in this sample may be carry-over from other donors' samples.

V usage is TRBV4-3 and J usage is TRBJ2-7; TRBD1 aligns across 7 bases. V gave up 3 bases and J gave up 1 base; unmatched junction bases: 3. The CDR3 covers 14 residues. Germline loops: CDR1 LGHNA, CDR2 YSLEER. The CDR3 here is CASSQGQSSYEQYF. CDR3 nucleotide sequence: TGCGCCAGCAGCCAGGGACAGAGTTCCTACGAGCAGTACTTC.

The table lists this clone with a few counts. V usage is TRBV27 and J usage is TRBJ2-7; 7 nucleotides line up with TRBD1. Germline trimming cut 0 bases from V and 6 bases from J; bases unmatched to any gene: 8. CDR1 and CDR2 from the germline V gene are MNHEY and SMNVEV (reference sequence). The CDR3 consists of 15 residues. The CDR3 nucleotides read TGTGCCAGCAGTTTATCAGGGGGCTTACGGAGCGAGCAGTACTTC. This gives the protein CASSLSGGLRSEQYF.

This sequence joins TRBV29-1 and TRBJ1-1, with 7 bases that match TRBD1. V lost 6 bases, J lost 5 bases, and 6 bases stayed unmatched. This CDR3 is 12 amino acids long. The germline gives CDR1 SQVTM, CDR2 ANQGSEA. CDR3 amino acids: CSVWEGATEAFF. The CDR3 region has the DNA TGCAGCGTCTGGGAGGGGGCGACTGAAGCTTTCTTT.

This clone was recorded a few times. This rearrangement joins TRBV5-1 to TRBJ2-7, with a possible D match to TRBD2 (6 bases). The CDR3 totals 14 residues. CDR1 SGHRS and CDR2 YFSETQ come from the germline V gene. The V and J ends lost 0 bases and 6 bases respectively, with 13 bases between them. CDR3 coding DNA: TGCGCCAGCAGCTTGGAAGGAGGGTTGGGCGAGCAGTACTTC. Protein sequence: CASSLEGGLGEQYF.

The gene calls are TRBV7-6 and TRBJ1-3, with 7 bases fitting TRBD1. This CDR3 has 17 residues. The germline V gene has CDR1 SGHVS and CDR2 FNYEAQ. V dropped 4 bases and J dropped 0; count of bases not matched to a gene: 9. CDR3 sequence (DNA): TGTGCCAGCAGCTCTGCGGGACAGCCATTCTCTGGAAACACCATATATTTT. Translated: CASSSAGQPFSGNTIYF.

V is TRBV30 and J is TRBJ2-5; D uncertain. V was shortened by 1 base and J by 4 bases, with 13 bases between the two germline ends. The CDR3 contains 14 residues. Looked up from germline, CDR1 is GTSNPN and CDR2 is SVGIG (reference sequence). CDR3 residues: CAWSGRVPRETQYF. CDR3 bases: TGTGCCTGGAGTGGACGGGTACCCCGAGAGACCCAGTACTTC.

CDR3 region: CASSSRTSLLVSNEQFF. In nucleotides, the CDR3 is TGTGCCAGCAGCTCGAGGACTAGTCTATTGGTATCGAATGAGCAGTTCTTC. The chain uses TRBV9 and TRBJ2-1; TRBD2 matches 7 bases. The trim removed 4 bases at V and 7 bases at J, leaving 17 bases unmatched. CDR1 and CDR2 from the germline V gene are SGDLS and YYNGEE. The CDR3 has 17 amino acids.

The gene calls are TRBV18 and TRBJ1-5, with D perhaps TRBD1 (6 bases). Trimming stripped 2 bases from V and 9 bases from J, with 8 bases between. The germline CDR1 and CDR2 sequences are KGHSH and LQKENI. The CDR3 is 12 residues long. The CDR3 DNA sequence: TGTGCCAGCTCACCAACAGGGCTGCCCCAGCATTTT. Encoded protein: CASSPTGLPQHF.

This chain uses TRBV29-1 with TRBJ2-1; the match to TRBD2 covers 7 bases. CDR1 is SQVTM, CDR2 ANQGSEA, per germline. The CDR3 totals 15 residues. V lost 8 bases to trimming and J lost 5 bases; unmatched junction nucleotides: 15. The CDR3 bases are TGCAGCTCTCGGGGGTCCGGGGACTACAACAATGAGCAGTTCTTC. It encodes CSSRGSGDYNNEQFF.

V and J are TRBV19 and TRBJ1-4, with a weak D call TRBD1 (6 bases). CDR3 length equals 14 residues. Looked up from germline, CDR1 is LNHDA and CDR2 is SQIVND (reference sequence). V dropped 5 bases and J dropped 4 bases, with 11 bases sitting between them. The CDR3 bases are TGTGCCAGTAGTGGGGGCAGAATTAATGAAAAACTGTTTTTT. It codes for CASSGGRINEKLFF.

This clone turned up a few times. The junction differs from germline at one of its ends, possibly a read error. This chain connects TRBV29-1 to TRBJ2-5; 8 nucleotides align to TRBD2. Germline CDR1 is SQVTM and CDR2 is ANQGSEA. The CDR3 extends over 13 amino acids. CDR3 region: CSGEGLATESQYF. For the CDR3, the DNA is TGCAGCGGAGAAGGACTAGCTACAGAGAGCCAGTACTTC.

V and J are TRBV10-1 and TRBJ2-7; tentatively, D is TRBD2 (6 bases). This CDR3 contains 16 residues. Trimming stripped 2 bases from V and 3 bases from J, with 17 bases between. Germline V gives CDR1 WNHNN, CDR2 SYGVQD (reference sequence). The CDR3: CASSEPTSPSIYEQYF. The CDR3 DNA reads as TGCGCCAGCAGTGAGCCGACTAGTCCCTCGATCTACGAGCAGTACTTC.

This CDR3 reads CASSLMSNEQFF. The CDR3 DNA reads TGTGCCAGCAGCTTAATGTCAAATGAGCAGTTCTTC. The chain recombines TRBV11-2 with TRBJ2-1; D not certain. Germline CDR1 is SGHAT and CDR2 is FQNNGV. Trimming took 2 bases from V and 7 from J, leaving 6 bases between them. CDR3 length: 12 residues.

The count of this clone is one. This sequence may be a read error, since a much larger clone differs from it by one base. This rearrangement joins TRBV5-5 to TRBJ2-3; no definite D call. The CDR3 contains 13 residues. Looked up from germline, CDR1 is SGHKS and CDR2 is YYEKEE (reference sequence). V lost 0 bases, J lost 1 base, and 3 bases lay in between. CDR3 amino acids: CASSLAGTDTQYF. The CDR3 nucleotides read TGTGCCAGCAGCTTGGCAGGCACAGATACGCAGTATTTT.

On this clone: At one end, the junction sequence differs from germline, possibly due to a read error. The V and J genes are TRBV30 and TRBJ1-1; D is unresolved. The germline V gene encodes CDR1 GTSNPN and CDR2 SVGIG (reference sequence). This CDR3 is 17 amino acids long. The CDR3 DNA is TGTGCATGGAGCGCCAGTCCTACCTCAACCTTGGGCACTGAAGCTTTCTTT. It yields the protein CAWSASPTSTLGTEAFF.

The J gene is TRBJ2-1, the V gene TRBV11-3, with TRBD2 identical over 8 bases. Trimming cost V 8 bases and J 9 bases; bases outside gene matches: 9. The germline V gene encodes CDR1 SGHNT and CDR2 YENEEA. The CDR3 covers 13 residues. In DNA form, the CDR3 reads TGTGCCAGCGCCAAGGGGACTAGGGGTGAGCAGTTCTTC. The encoded protein is CASAKGTRGEQFF.

This clone was seen repeatedly, ten times or more. The DNA for the CDR3 is TGTGCCAGCAGCCCCCATTTGGCCAGTAGTGAAAAACTGTTTTTT. Protein sequence: CASSPHLASSEKLFF. The chain uses TRBV4-2 and TRBJ1-4; the D is unclear. V was shortened by 4 bases and J by 7 bases, with 16 bases between the two germline ends. The V gene's germline CDR1 is LGHNA and CDR2 YNFKEQ. The CDR3 runs to 15 residues.

V gene TRBV19 combines with J gene TRBJ1-6, with a weak D call TRBD1 (5 bases). Trimming cost V 4 bases and J 0 bases, with 7 bases left between them. This CDR3 has 15 amino acids. Germline V lookup: CDR1 LNHDA, CDR2 SQIVND (reference sequence). Written as DNA, the CDR3 is TGTGCCAGTAGTACCGACAGCTCCTATAATTCACCCCTCCACTTT. Amino acid sequence: CASSTDSSYNSPLHF.

As DNA, the CDR3 is TGCGCCAGCAGCACGGACAGACTGGAGACCCAGTACTTC. Translation: CASSTDRLETQYF. The gene calls are TRBV5-1 and TRBJ2-5, with D possibly matching TRBD1 (6 bases). V lost 4 bases and J 5 bases, leaving 12 bases between the germline ends. Germline CDR1 reads SGHRS; CDR2 reads YFSETQ. The CDR3 runs 13 residues.

The rearrangement joins TRBV18 to TRBJ2-3; D possibly matches TRBD1 or TRBD2 (7 bases each). Trimming pared 0 bases from V and 0 bases from J, leaving 22 bases between. The V gene's germline CDR1 is KGHSH and CDR2 LQKENI. The CDR3 runs to 20 residues. The CDR3 loop is CASSPPFSDRRGYSTDTQYF. For the CDR3, the DNA is TGTGCCAGCTCACCACCGTTCTCGGACAGGCGGGGGTATAGCACAGATACGCAGTATTTT.

The chain uses TRBV28 and TRBJ2-2, with D possibly matching TRBD2 (5 bases). The CDR3 covers 13 residues. The germline gives CDR1 MDHEN, CDR2 SYDVKM. Trimming removed 7 bases from V and 5 bases from J, with 11 bases in between. CDR3 region: CASTPGFTGELFF. In DNA form, the CDR3 reads TGTGCCAGCACACCGGGGTTTACCGGGGAGCTGTTTTTT.

The genes are TRBV18 and TRBJ2-1, with D perhaps given as TRBD1 or TRBD2 (5 bases each). Germline V gene data show CDR1 as KGHSH and CDR2 as LQKENI. V was pared by 2 bases and J by 2 bases, with 7 bases between. This CDR3 has 14 residues. This CDR3 reads CASSPGTAYNEQFF. CDR3 nucleotide sequence: TGTGCCAGCTCACCAGGGACCGCCTACAATGAGCAGTTCTTC. Together with reference TRBV18 and TRBJ2-1, the CDR3 gives the full variable domain: NAGVMQNPRHLVRRRGQEARLRCSPMKGHSHVYWYRQLPEEGLKFMVYLQKENIIDESGMPKERFSAEFPKEGPSILRIQQVVRGDSAAYFCASSPGTAYNEQFFGPGTRLTVL.

The V and J genes are TRBV5-4 and TRBJ1-4; D gene uncertain. V was pared by 4 bases and J by 6 bases, with 13 bases between. The length of the CDR3 is 14 residues. Germline assignment: CDR1 SGHNT and CDR2 YYREEE (reference sequence). CDR3 in DNA: TGTGCCAGCAGCCCAAGACTTGGGGATGAAAAACTGTTTTTT. Translated: CASSPRLGDEKLFF.

J is TRBJ2-2 and V is TRBV11-2, with TRBD1 matching over 7 bases. Germline V gene sequence: CDR1 SGHAT, CDR2 FQNNGV. The CDR3 extends over 14 amino acids. The trim removed 3 bases at V and 6 bases at J, leaving 4 bases unmatched. DNA for the CDR3: TGTGCCAGCAGCTTGACTCAGGGGGCCGGGGAGCTGTTTTTT. It is translated as CASSLTQGAGELFF.

The genes are TRBV5-1 and TRBJ2-1; 7 bases are a match to TRBD2. J was trimmed by 2 bases and V by 3 bases; bases with no gene match: 20. The CDR3 runs 20 residues. Germline V gene data show CDR1 as SGHRS and CDR2 as YFSETQ. CDR3 amino acids: CASSSGRVASPDSTYNEQFF. The CDR3 coding sequence is TGCGCCAGCAGCTCTGGGAGGGTGGCTAGCCCCGACTCAACCTACAATGAGCAGTTCTTC.

The chain combines TRBV27 with TRBJ2-5; D is ambiguous. From germline, CDR1 is MNHEY and CDR2 SMNVEV (reference sequence). Deletions cut 6 bases from V and 2 bases from J, with 16 bases between. The CDR3 runs to 15 residues. The CDR3 nucleotides read TGTGCCAGCAGACCTCGACGTGGAGCACAAGAGACCCAGTACTTC. Translated: CASRPRRGAQETQYF.

The V and J genes are TRBV7-9 and TRBJ1-2; tentatively, D is TRBD1 (5 bases). Germline CDR1 and CDR2: SEHNR and FQNEAQ (reference sequence). V was shortened by 1 base and J by 5 bases, with 11 bases between the two germline ends. The length of the CDR3 is 14 residues. This chain's CDR3 is CASSLGARDYGYTF. DNA for the CDR3: TGTGCCAGCAGCTTAGGCGCCAGGGATTATGGCTACACCTTC.

The gene calls are TRBV27 and TRBJ1-4, with 7 bases aligning to TRBD1. Germline lookup yields CDR1 MNHEY and CDR2 SMNVEV (reference sequence). With 5 bases clipped from V and 0 bases from J, the junction kept 6 bases outside the gene matches. This CDR3 has 16 residues. CDR3 amino acids: CASSTRTGATNEKLFF. CDR3 in DNA: TGTGCCAGCAGTACCCGGACAGGCGCAACTAATGAAAAACTGTTTTTT.

This chain links TRBV6-1 with TRBJ2-2; D gene unclear. The CDR3 length is 13 residues. Trimming removed 6 bases from V and 3 bases from J, with 8 bases in between. The germline V gene encodes CDR1 MNHNS and CDR2 SASEGT. The CDR3 protein is CASSGSDTGELFF. CDR3 nucleotides: TGTGCCAGCAGCGGCTCGGACACCGGGGAGCTGTTTTTT.

The V gene is TRBV4-3, the J gene TRBJ2-6, with 7 positions matching TRBD1. In germline, CDR1 is LGHNA, CDR2 YSLEER. The CDR3 is made up of 17 amino acids. The junction had 3 bases not matched to a gene; V was cut back by 1 base and J by 0 bases. The DNA for the CDR3 is TGCGCCAGCAGCCAAGGGGACAGCCACTCTGGGGCCAACGTCCTGACTTTC. This sequence encodes CASSQGDSHSGANVLTF.

The chain employs TRBV10-3 and TRBJ1-4; D call uncertain. V lost 6 bases and J 3 bases, leaving 11 bases between the germline ends. Germline V gene lookup returns CDR1 ENHRY and CDR2 SYGVKD. The CDR3 runs to 14 residues. CDR3 DNA: TGTGCCATCAGCGGTTCGGTCCCTAATGAAAAACTGTTTTTT. Protein sequence: CAISGSVPNEKLFF.

This rearrangement joins TRBV6-1 to TRBJ1-2, with 8 bases fitting TRBD1. The CDR3 is 13 amino acids. Looked up from germline, CDR1 is MNHNS and CDR2 is SASEGT. Losses at the gene ends were 6 bases for V and 3 bases for J; bases not matched to a gene: 3. The CDR3 bases are TGTGCCAGCAGGGAGACAGGGGACTATGGCTACACCTTC. Amino acid sequence: CASRETGDYGYTF.